This TCR beta chain comes out of a study of blood T cell repertoires in COVID-19. Overall study context: The study drew acute and convalescent COVID-19 samples from the United States, Italy and Spain. From T cells, B-cell-depleted T cells, or PBMCs came the material, which was cDNA or gDNA.

The table lists this clone with a few counts. Original data processing: It was from reference gene primer amplification that nucleated cell counts were estimated. The table came from immunoSEQ multiplex PCR; TCRdb's copy has only in-frame clones and leaves some out. The V and J calls and clone size come from that table; D and trimming were worked out from the DNA. The table has roughly 59,000 clones, 76% seen once. J gave up 6 bases and V 6 bases, and 5 bases lay outside the gene matches. The CDR3 is made up of 15 amino acids. Germline-derived CDR1 and CDR2 are SGHRS and YFSETQ. This TCR came from a woman aged 50 to 60 with active or convalescent COVID-19. This chain uses TRBV5-1 with TRBJ2-2; TRBD2 agrees at 13 bases. The sample taken for sequencing was peripheral blood. The CDR3: CASTLAGGIPGELFF. The CDR3 DNA reads as TGCGCCAGCACACTAGCGGGAGGGATCCCCGGGGAGCTGTTTTTT.